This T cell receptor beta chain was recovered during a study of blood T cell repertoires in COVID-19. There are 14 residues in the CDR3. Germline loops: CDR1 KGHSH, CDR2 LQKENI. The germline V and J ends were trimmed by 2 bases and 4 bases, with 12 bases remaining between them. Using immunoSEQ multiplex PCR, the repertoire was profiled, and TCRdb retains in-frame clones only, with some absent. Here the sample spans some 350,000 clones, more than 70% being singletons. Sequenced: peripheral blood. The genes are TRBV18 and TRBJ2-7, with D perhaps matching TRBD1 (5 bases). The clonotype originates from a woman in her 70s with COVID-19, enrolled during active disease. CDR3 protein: CASSPTTAYYEQYF. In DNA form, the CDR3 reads TGTGCCAGCTCACCAACGACAGCATATTACGAGCAGTACTTC.